The present TCR beta chain was sequenced within a study of T cell responses to AZD1222 COVID-19 vaccine. About this clone itself: As yet, its antigen is unknown.

Overall study findings and caveats: Only five or six individuals given AZD1222 were seropositive at baseline. Spike regions recognized by vaccine-associated CD4 TCRs spanned the protein, led by 160-218 and 743-854. Targets within unmutated variant regions were reportedly found for nearly half of spike-specific TCRs.

The table came from immunoSEQ multiplex PCR; TCRdb's copy has only in-frame clones and leaves some out. Here the sample spans 200,000 or so clones, about 94% being singletons. This CDR3 contains 15 residues. CDR1 is SEHNR and CDR2 is FQNEAQ in the germline V gene (reference sequence). Deletions cut 3 bases from V and 2 bases from J, with 11 bases between. The chain is built from TRBV7-9 and TRBJ2-1; D is perhaps TRBD2 (5 bases). The sequencing here drew on peripheral blood, taken 28 days after the second AZD1222 dose. This TCR came from an adult who received the AZD1222 COVID-19 vaccine. DNA of the CDR3: TGTGCCAGCAGCTTGAGGGCAGGACCCTACAATGAGCAGTTCTTC. Translation gives CASSLRAGPYNEQFF.